This T cell receptor (beta chain) was captured by sequencing in a study of identical twins. Whole-study findings and limits: The same donors were not followed; conclusions instead depended on cross-sectional statistical analysis. When twins shared out-of-frame alpha sequences, those sequences had excess low generation probability. Weaker excess twin sharing was seen among beta out-of-frame sequences.

This clonotype turned up a few times. Its antigen is not known. Unique molecular identifiers were in the cDNA, with template-switch universal primer binding. MiXCR, run by TCRdb on the 5' RACE reads, gives a single entry per CDR3 protein. The sample has about 920,000 distinct CDR3 sequences; 12% are singletons. V was cut by 4 bases and J by 5 bases, with 12 bases left in between. Germline lookup yields CDR1 MGHRA and CDR2 YSYEKL. The length of the CDR3 is 13 residues. These data were also filed under a second study, of yellow fever vaccine responses in identical twins.

Sequenced sample: PBMCs. V and J are TRBV4-1 and TRBJ2-7, with unresolved D. This receptor was taken from a woman aged 18-35 years in good health. For the CDR3, the DNA is TGCGCCAGCAGCCGACCGTCCGAGGACGAGCAGTACTTC. Amino acids: CASSRPSEDEQYF.